The 18 T cell receptor beta chains below come from one sample, sequenced in a study of blood T cell repertoires in COVID-19 (TCRdb year 2020). To prepare the library, the immunoSEQ multiplex PCR assay was applied. In TCRdb, the immuneACCESS table is reduced to in-frame sequences with V and J assigned. These tables do not hold every clone; where another copy was compared, an unresolved V gene accounts for under half, and the others remain unexplained. The sample table shows about 81,000 clones, and 85% to 90% are seen once. The ten largest clones capture roughly 15% of the sample. Specimen: peripheral blood. The receptor set was obtained from a woman in her 70s with acute or convalescent COVID-19.

This chain uses TRBV2 with TRBJ1-3; 8 nucleotides agree with TRBD1. The junction had 5 bases not matched to a gene; V was cut back by 0 bases and J by 7 bases. CDR1 is SNHLY and CDR2 is FYNNEI in the germline V gene. The CDR3 is made up of 15 amino acids. Here the CDR3 reads CASSEAGQGGNTIYF. The CDR3 nucleotides are TGTGCCAGCAGTGAAGCAGGACAGGGCGGCAACACCATATATTTT.

The genes are TRBV5-1 and TRBJ2-5; a weak D match, TRBD1 (6 bases). This CDR3 has 15 amino acids. V was cut by 4 bases and J by 4 bases, with 17 bases left in between. CDR1 is SGHRS and CDR2 is YFSETQ in the germline V gene. DNA of the CDR3: TGCGCCAGCAGCCTGGCACAGGGCCCTCCAGAGACCCAGTACTTC. It translates to CASSLAQGPPETQYF.

V and J are TRBV11-2 and TRBJ2-1, with TRBD1 as a possible D gene (6 bases). This CDR3 has 17 residues. CDR1 and CDR2 from the germline V gene are SGHAT and FQNNGV. The V end was cut by 1 base, the J end by 3 bases, with 16 bases between. The DNA of the CDR3 is TGTGCCAGCAGCTTAGCTACCGCAGGACAGAACTACAATGAGCAGTTCTTC. It yields the protein CASSLATAGQNYNEQFF.

The chain joins TRBV25-1 to TRBJ2-5; D may be TRBD1 (5 bases). The germline V gene encodes CDR1 MGHDK and CDR2 SYGVNS. V was cut by 6 bases and J by 4 bases, with 15 bases left in between. This CDR3 spans 14 amino acids. CDR3 nucleotide sequence: TGTGCCAGCAGCAGGGCCCAAGCAGGAGAGACCCAGTACTTC. This translates into CASSRAQAGETQYF.

V usage is TRBV6-1 and J usage is TRBJ2-5; 8 positions match TRBD2. The length of the CDR3 is 14 residues. Germline V gene sequence: CDR1 MNHNS, CDR2 SASEGT. Losses at the gene ends were 7 bases for V and 5 bases for J; bases not matched to a gene: 9. CDR3 bases: TGTGCCAGCACCGCCGGGAGGGGAGGGGAGACCCAGTACTTC. Amino acid sequence: CASTAGRGGETQYF.

This chain uses TRBV6-5 with TRBJ2-7, with D possibly matching TRBD2 (6 bases). Trimming pared 2 bases from V and 4 bases from J, leaving 15 bases between. The CDR3 spans 15 residues. Looked up from germline, CDR1 is MNHEY and CDR2 is SVGAGI. The chain's CDR3 is CASSYGAGRGYEQYV. The DNA for the CDR3 is TGTGCCAGCAGTTACGGCGCAGGGCGGGGATACGAGCAGTACGTC.

This clone was counted once. V usage is TRBV19 and J usage is TRBJ2-5; TRBD2 might be the D (7 bases). Trimming removed 9 bases at V and 1 base at J, with 18 bases between. CDR1 LNHDA and CDR2 SQIVND come from the germline V gene (reference sequence). This CDR3 spans 15 amino acids. CDR3 bases: TGTGCCAGCACTCCGAGGGGGAGGGGCCAAGAGACCCAGTACTTC. Translation: CASTPRGRGQETQYF.

The rearrangement uses TRBV25-1 and TRBJ1-6; 8 nucleotides agree with TRBD1. Germline assignment: CDR1 MGHDK and CDR2 SYGVNS. The trim removed 6 bases at V and 9 bases at J, leaving 4 bases unmatched. The CDR3 sequence is 13 residues long. The CDR3 spells CASRGQEASPLHF. CDR3 in DNA: TGTGCCAGCAGGGGACAGGAGGCTTCACCCCTCCACTTT.

This clone was observed a handful of times. The chain links TRBV6-5 to TRBJ2-5; a weak D match, TRBD2 (6 bases). Between the trimmed V and J ends, which lost 6 bases and 9 bases, there was a span of 20 bases. CDR3 length: 14 residues. CDR1 MNHEY and CDR2 SVGAGI come from the germline V gene. The CDR3 bases are TGTGCCAGCAGGCCAAGCGGCAGCGGGTCCTCCCAGTACTTC. Protein: CASRPSGSGSSQYF.

V is TRBV30 and J is TRBJ2-1, with 13 bases that match TRBD2. Germline V gene sequence: CDR1 GTSNPN, CDR2 SVGIG (reference sequence). V gave up 4 bases and J gave up 5 bases; unmatched junction bases: 5. The CDR3 has 15 amino acids. Here the CDR3 reads CAWNWGLAGNNEQFF. The CDR3 region has the DNA TGTGCCTGGAATTGGGGACTAGCGGGGAACAATGAGCAGTTCTTC. The full variable domain, completed using reference TRBV30 and TRBJ2-1, is SQTIHQWPATLVQPVGSPLSLECTVEGTSNPNLYWYRQAAGRGLQLLFYSVGIGQISSEVPQNLSASRPQDRQFILSSKKLLLSDSGFYLCAWNWGLAGNNEQFFGPGTRLTVL.

The chain joins TRBV5-4 to TRBJ2-7; TRBD2 matches at 12 bases. Per germline, CDR1 SGHNT and CDR2 YYREEE (reference sequence). Trimming cost V 5 bases and J 2 bases; bases outside gene matches: 8. The CDR3 totals 16 residues. Here the CDR3 DNA reads TGTGCCAGCAGTTTTCGGACTAGCGGGGTTACCTACGAGCAGTACGTC. Its protein product is CASSFRTSGVTYEQYV.

This chain uses TRBV5-1 with TRBJ1-1; 7 bases are shared with TRBD1. The V gene's germline CDR1 is SGHRS and CDR2 YFSETQ. This CDR3 spans 18 amino acids. J lost 0 bases, V lost 6 bases, and 17 bases had no gene match. CDR3 sequence (DNA): TGCGCCAGCAATCCACTAATCGACAGGGCCCGAATGAACACTGAAGCTTTCTTT. Encoded protein: CASNPLIDRARMNTEAFF.

This clone was detected once. The chain combines TRBV7-9 with TRBJ1-3, with 7 bases that match TRBD1. Germline CDR1 SEHNR, CDR2 FQNEAQ (reference sequence). The CDR3 has 15 amino acids. V lost 5 bases to trimming and J lost 4 bases; unmatched junction nucleotides: 8. The CDR3: CASSPRTGAGNTIYF. CDR3 nucleotide sequence: TGTGCCAGCAGCCCTCGGACAGGAGCGGGAAACACCATATATTTT.

This chain uses TRBV24-1 with TRBJ1-2; 10 nucleotides match TRBD1. The V gene end was trimmed by 3 bases and the J gene end by 3 bases; junction bases not matched to a gene: 6. Germline values: CDR1 KGHDR, CDR2 SFDVKD. CDR3 size: 16 residues. CDR3 in amino acids: CATSDPGQGQDYGYTF. DNA for the CDR3: TGTGCCACCAGTGATCCGGGACAGGGGCAGGACTATGGCTACACCTTC.

This clone was observed at least ten times. The chain joins TRBV5-1 to TRBJ2-7, with TRBD2 as a possible D gene (6 bases). In germline, CDR1 is SGHRS, CDR2 YFSETQ. Deletions cut 0 bases from V and 3 bases from J, with 13 bases between. CDR3 length equals 15 residues. CDR3 protein: CASSLGGGADYEQYV. CDR3 bases: TGCGCCAGCAGCTTGGGGGGCGGGGCGGACTACGAGCAGTACGTC.

The J gene is TRBJ2-1, the V gene TRBV28; no definite D call. V was trimmed by 0 bases and J by 5 bases, leaving 11 bases between them. Germline assignment: CDR1 MDHEN and CDR2 SYDVKM. The CDR3 totals 15 residues. The CDR3 DNA reads TGTGCCAGCAGTTTATGGGGCGAAACCCACAATGAGCAGTTCTTC. Translated: CASSLWGETHNEQFF.

This rearrangement joins TRBV7-2 to TRBJ2-3; 11 bases are shared with TRBD2. With V trimmed by 8 bases and J by 1 base, 8 bases remained unmatched. CDR1 and CDR2 from the germline V gene are SGHTA and FQGNSA. The length of the CDR3 is 16 residues. CDR3 sequence: CASGSMGLAGTDTQYF. CDR3 DNA sequence: TGTGCCAGCGGTTCTATGGGACTAGCGGGCACAGATACGCAGTATTTT.

The chain uses TRBV7-9 and TRBJ2-3; D unclear. Germline V lookup: CDR1 SEHNR, CDR2 FQNEAQ (reference sequence). The CDR3 is made up of 12 amino acids. Trimming removed 4 bases from V and 5 bases from J, with 7 bases in between. The CDR3 region has the DNA TGTGCCAGCAGCTCCATTTTAGATACGCAGTATTTT. This codes for CASSSILDTQYF. Filled out from reference TRBV7-9 and TRBJ2-3, the complete variable domain reads DTGVSQNPRHKITKRGQNVTFRCDPISEHNRLYWYRQTLGQGPEFLTYFQNEAQLEKSRLLSDRFSAERPKGSFSTLEIQRTEQGDSAMYLCASSSILDTQYFGPGTRLTVL.